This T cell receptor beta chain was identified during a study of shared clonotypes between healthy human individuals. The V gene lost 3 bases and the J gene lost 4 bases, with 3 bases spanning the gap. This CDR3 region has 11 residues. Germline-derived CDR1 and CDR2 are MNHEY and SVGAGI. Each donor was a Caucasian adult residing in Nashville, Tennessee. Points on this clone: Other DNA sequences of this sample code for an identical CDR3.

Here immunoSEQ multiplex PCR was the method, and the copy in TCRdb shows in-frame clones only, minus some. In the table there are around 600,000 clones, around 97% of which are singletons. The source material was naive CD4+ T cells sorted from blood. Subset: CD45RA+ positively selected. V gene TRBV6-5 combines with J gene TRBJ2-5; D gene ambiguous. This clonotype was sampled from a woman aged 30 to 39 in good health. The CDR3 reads CASSYRETQYF. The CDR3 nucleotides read TGTGCCAGCAGTTATAGAGAGACCCAGTACTTC.